This T cell receptor beta chain derives from a study of blood T cell repertoires in COVID-19. For recovered donors of Cohort 3, there were two negative PCRs, clearance, or symptom resolution. Repertoires were generated with immunoSEQ multiplex PCR, while TCRdb's copy carries only in-frame clones and drops some. The sample contains 120,000 to 150,000 clones, roughly 80% of which appear only once. The CDR3 has 15 residues. Trimming took 0 bases from V and 3 from J, leaving 9 bases between them. Germline V lookup: CDR1 MNHNS, CDR2 SASEGT. The V and J genes are TRBV6-1 and TRBJ1-5, with D possibly TRBD1 on 5 matching bases. Sample: PBMCs or T cells enriched from blood (not recorded which). This sequence was found in a woman aged 40 to 50 who had recovered from COVID-19. This CDR3 is CASSEAPGPNQPQHF. The CDR3 nucleotides read TGTGCCAGCAGTGAAGCGCCAGGGCCCAATCAGCCCCAGCATTTT.